These 32 T cell receptor beta chains were all obtained from the same sample, sequenced in a study of shared clonotypes between healthy human individuals. The repertoire was sequenced with immunoSEQ multiplex PCR; TCRdb's copy has only in-frame clones and lacks some. The sample records around 500,000 clones, 70% to 85% being singletons. What was sequenced was PBMCs. Every receptor here comes from a woman aged 40-49 years in good health. Some clones in this sample may be carry-over from other donors' samples.

This clone was seen more than once but under ten times. This sequence joins TRBV27 and TRBJ2-3, with 10 bases lining up with TRBD2. There are 15 residues in the CDR3. Unmatched junction bases numbered 6, after V lost 5 bases and J lost 4 bases. Germline V gene data show CDR1 as MNHEY and CDR2 as SMNVEV (reference sequence). The CDR3 nucleotides read TGTGCCAGCAGTCCAGCGGGAGGGCCGTCAGATACGCAGTATTTT. The encoded protein is CASSPAGGPSDTQYF.

The CDR3 DNA follows: TGTGCCAGTAGTATGACTAGCGGGATGACCTCCTACGAGCAGTACTTC. Protein sequence: CASSMTSGMTSYEQYF. V gene TRBV19 combines with J gene TRBJ2-7; the match to TRBD2 covers 11 bases. This CDR3 comprises 16 residues. J lost 0 bases, V lost 3 bases, and 4 bases had no gene match. The V gene's germline CDR1 is LNHDA and CDR2 SQIVND (reference sequence). Variable domain in full (rest from reference TRBV19 and TRBJ2-7): DGGITQSPKYLFRKEGQNVTLSCEQNLNHDAMYWYRQDPGQGLRLIYYSQIVNDFQKGDIAEGYSVSREKKESFPLTVTSAQKNPTAFYLCASSMTSGMTSYEQYFGPGTRLTVT.

The rearrangement links TRBV9 to TRBJ1-3; TRBD1 agrees at 7 bases. Trimming removed 7 bases from V and 0 bases from J; junction bases left unmatched: 7. CDR3 length equals 15 residues. Germline V CDR1 and CDR2: SGDLS, YYNGEE. This CDR3 is CASSGSGGSGNTIYF. CDR3 nucleotides: TGTGCCAGCTCGGGGTCAGGGGGCTCTGGAAACACCATATATTTT.

The rearrangement links TRBV7-9 to TRBJ2-6, with D tentatively TRBD2 (5 bases). This CDR3 is built from 16 residues. Germline V gene lookup returns CDR1 SEHNR and CDR2 FQNEAQ (reference sequence). V lost 5 bases and J 4 bases, leaving 15 bases between the germline ends. The CDR3 DNA reads TGTGCCAGCAGCCAAGATCTAGGGAGCGGGGCCAACGTCCTGACTTTC. Its protein product is CASSQDLGSGANVLTF.

CDR3 region: CAIRPGRLSYEQYF. As DNA, the CDR3 is TGTGCCATCAGGCCGGGAAGGCTTTCCTACGAGCAGTACTTC. The chain is built from TRBV10-3 and TRBJ2-7; possibly TRBD2 for D (5 bases). Germline assignment: CDR1 ENHRY and CDR2 SYGVKD. The CDR3 extends over 14 amino acids. V lost 6 bases to trimming and J lost 1 base, with 13 bases between them.

Ten or more counts support this clone. The chain combines TRBV18 with TRBJ1-1, with TRBD1 identical over 7 bases. Germline CDR1 KGHSH, CDR2 LQKENI. This CDR3 is built from 16 residues. Trimming at V came to 0 bases and at J to 0 bases, leaving 4 bases not matched to a gene. CDR3 coding DNA: TGTGCCAGCTCACCACCTCGAACAGGGGTGAACACTGAAGCTTTCTTT. It codes for CASSPPRTGVNTEAFF.

This clone was recorded once. The rearrangement uses TRBV7-2 and TRBJ2-1; D perhaps matches TRBD2 (5 bases). With 0 bases removed from V and 5 bases from J, the gap between germline ends came to 11 bases. CDR1 is SGHTA and CDR2 is FQGNSA in the germline V gene. This CDR3 contains 15 residues. The DNA for the CDR3 is TGTGCCAGCAGCTTAGCGGTGGGAGACCACAATGAGCAGTTCTTC. Translating it yields CASSLAVGDHNEQFF.

Regarding this clone: Other DNA sequences in this sample translate to the same CDR3. The chain has TRBV9 and TRBJ2-5; D is perhaps TRBD1 or TRBD2 (5 bases each). The CDR3 has 14 amino acids. Trimming stripped 0 bases from V and 4 bases from J, with 10 bases between. Germline V lookup: CDR1 SGDLS, CDR2 YYNGEE. The DNA for the CDR3 is TGTGCCAGCAGCGTAGCTGCAGGGAGAGAGACCCAGTACTTC. Amino acids: CASSVAAGRETQYF.

The V and J genes are TRBV6-4 and TRBJ2-2; D is ambiguous. The CDR3 has 12 residues. V was pared by 3 bases and J by 6 bases, with 5 bases between. Germline CDR1 and CDR2: MRHNA and SNTAGT. DNA of the CDR3: TGTGCCAGCAGTGAGAGTGCCGGGGAGCTGTTTTTT. Translating gives CASSESAGELFF.

This clone was counted a few times. This chain links TRBV4-3 with TRBJ1-1, with TRBD1 as a possible D gene (5 bases). This CDR3 has 14 residues. V was pared by 3 bases and J by 5 bases, with 13 bases between. Germline CDR1 is LGHNA and CDR2 is YSLEER. Written as DNA, the CDR3 is TGCGCCAGCAGCCAGGTCTTGGGGGGAACTGAAGCTTTCTTT. Protein product: CASSQVLGGTEAFF.

V and J are TRBV6-5 and TRBJ2-1; 8 bases agree with TRBD2. This CDR3 contains 15 residues. V lost 5 bases and J lost 6; bases outside the gene matches: 9. CDR1 is MNHEY and CDR2 is SVGAGI in the germline V gene. The CDR3 is CASSPQGLGTNEQFF. The CDR3 DNA is TGTGCCAGCAGTCCCCAGGGACTAGGCACCAATGAGCAGTTCTTC.

This rearrangement joins TRBV18 to TRBJ1-3, with no clear D. This CDR3 region has 14 residues. V lost 2 bases and J lost 0, with 5 bases in between. The V gene's germline CDR1 is KGHSH and CDR2 LQKENI. CDR3 sequence reads: CASSPSSSGNTIYF. The CDR3 bases are TGTGCCAGCTCACCAAGCAGCTCTGGAAACACCATATATTTT.

In this sample, this clone turned up once. The rearrangement uses TRBV30 and TRBJ2-5; D is unresolved. CDR1 and CDR2 (germline): GTSNPN, SVGIG (reference sequence). Trimming took 1 base from V and 1 from J, leaving 7 bases between them. The CDR3 is 13 residues long. CDR3 protein: CAWSGVPQETQYF. CDR3 bases: TGTGCCTGGAGTGGTGTACCCCAAGAGACCCAGTACTTC.

The chain combines TRBV28 with TRBJ2-7, with 12 positions matching TRBD2. Germline CDR1 and CDR2: MDHEN and SYDVKM. After removal of 7 bases from V and 4 bases from J, the junction contained 8 bases not matched to a gene. The CDR3 loop spans 15 amino acids. The CDR3 sequence: CASTALGTSGYEQYF. CDR3 sequence (DNA): TGTGCCAGCACCGCCCTCGGGACTAGCGGGTACGAGCAGTACTTC.

This chain uses TRBV25-1 with TRBJ2-6; a weak D match, TRBD2 (6 bases). V shed 3 bases and J shed 2 bases, with 14 bases lying between them. The germline gives CDR1 MGHDK, CDR2 SYGVNS. This CDR3 contains 17 residues. The DNA for the CDR3 is TGTGCCAGCAGTGATGTGCGGGGCAACGCTGGGGCCAACGTCCTGACTTTC. The encoded protein is CASSDVRGNAGANVLTF.

V usage is TRBV4-3 and J usage is TRBJ2-1; tentative D call: TRBD1 (5 bases). This CDR3 has 15 residues. V was cut by 0 bases and J by 5 bases, with 11 bases left in between. The V gene's germline CDR1 is LGHNA and CDR2 YSLEER. The chain's CDR3 is CASSQDFGADNEQFF. CDR3 in DNA: TGCGCCAGCAGCCAAGATTTTGGGGCGGACAATGAGCAGTTCTTC.

This clone was detected ten times or more. The chain uses TRBV19 and TRBJ2-3; possibly TRBD1 for D (5 bases). CDR1 is LNHDA, CDR2 SQIVND, per germline (reference sequence). Deletions cut 9 bases from V and 10 bases from J, with 8 bases between. The CDR3 loop spans 9 amino acids. This CDR3 reads CASGHPQYF. CDR3 sequence (DNA): TGTGCCAGCGGACATCCGCAGTATTTT.

The rearrangement joins TRBV27 to TRBJ2-1; tentatively, D is TRBD2 (5 bases). This CDR3 spans 14 amino acids. The V end was cut by 5 bases, the J end by 4 bases, with 12 bases between. Germline loops: CDR1 MNHEY, CDR2 SMNVEV (reference sequence). CDR3 residues: CASSPGKQYNEQFF. Written as DNA, the CDR3 is TGTGCCAGCAGTCCGGGGAAACAGTACAATGAGCAGTTCTTC.

The chain uses TRBV11-3 and TRBJ2-1; 10 nucleotides line up with TRBD2. The germline CDR1 and CDR2 sequences are SGHNT and YENEEA. The V segment lost 3 bases and the J segment 7 bases; nucleotides outside the gene matches: 6. CDR3 length: 15 amino acids. The DNA for the CDR3 is TGTGCCAGCAGCTTGGCTAGCGGGAGATATAATGAGCAGTTCTTC. Encoded protein: CASSLASGRYNEQFF.

The chain recombines TRBV28 with TRBJ1-5, with D perhaps matching TRBD1 (5 bases). The CDR3 sequence is 16 residues long. CDR1 and CDR2 from the germline V gene are MDHEN and SYDVKM. Trimming took off 6 bases at V and 0 bases at J, with 15 bases between the two ends. CDR3 residues: CASSESGRYSNQPQHF. CDR3 coding DNA: TGTGCCAGCAGCGAATCAGGGAGATATAGCAATCAGCCCCAGCATTTT.

A few counts support this clone. The V gene is TRBV5-1, the J gene TRBJ2-5; TRBD2 matches 14 bases. Germline V gene data show CDR1 as SGHRS and CDR2 as YFSETQ. Losses at the gene ends were 4 bases for V and 11 bases for J; bases not matched to a gene: 7. This CDR3 contains 14 residues. CDR3 residues: CASSGTSGSREQYF. CDR3 coding DNA: TGCGCCAGCAGCGGGACTAGCGGGAGTCGAGAGCAGTACTTC.

V gene TRBV7-9 combines with J gene TRBJ2-7; D possibly corresponds to TRBD1 (5 bases). V was clipped by 1 base and J by 6 bases, with 7 bases between them. Germline V lookup: CDR1 SEHNR, CDR2 FQNEAQ (reference sequence). CDR3 length: 12 amino acids. As DNA, the CDR3 is TGTGCCAGCAGCTTAGGACAGTTCGAGCAGTACTTC. This gives the protein CASSLGQFEQYF.

The chain joins TRBV5-1 to TRBJ2-1; D unresolved. The CDR3 consists of 14 residues. Germline V gene data show CDR1 as SGHRS and CDR2 as YFSETQ. V was shortened by 0 bases and J by 1 base, with 5 bases between the two germline ends. The CDR3 sequence is CASSLGQSYNEQFF. The CDR3 region has the DNA TGCGCCAGCAGCTTGGGTCAGTCCTACAATGAGCAGTTCTTC.

The gene calls are TRBV7-2 and TRBJ2-7; 7 positions agree with TRBD2. Germline assignment: CDR1 SGHTA and CDR2 FQGNSA. The CDR3 extends over 16 amino acids. With 2 bases clipped from V and 2 bases from J, the junction kept 9 bases outside the gene matches. In nucleotides, the CDR3 is TGTGCCAGCAGCTTACGAGCGGGACGGTCTACCTACGAGCAGTACTTC. Encoded protein: CASSLRAGRSTYEQYF.

V and J are TRBV5-5 and TRBJ2-5; D might be TRBD1 or TRBD2, each matching 5 bases. V dropped 8 bases and J dropped 5 bases, with 19 bases sitting between them. Germline V gene lookup returns CDR1 SGHKS and CDR2 YYEKEE (reference sequence). This CDR3 spans 14 amino acids. The chain's CDR3 is CARAPGPRHETQYF. CDR3 nucleotide sequence: TGTGCCAGAGCGCCGGGACCCCGGCACGAGACCCAGTACTTC. The full variable domain, rest sourced from reference TRBV5-5 and TRBJ2-5, is DAGVTQSPTHLIKTRGQQVTLRCSPISGHKSVSWYQQVLGQGPQFIFQYYEKEERGRGNFPDRFSARQFPNYSSELNVNALLLGDSALYLCARAPGPRHETQYFGPGTRLLVL.

This rearrangement joins TRBV5-6 to TRBJ2-1; D may correspond to TRBD1 or TRBD2 (5 bases each). The V gene's germline CDR1 is SGHDT and CDR2 YYEEEE. V was clipped by 3 bases and J by 5 bases, with 12 bases between them. This CDR3 contains 14 residues. The DNA of the CDR3 is TGTGCCAGCAGCTGGGGGTATGGGGACAATGAGCAGTTCTTC. Translated, it gives CASSWGYGDNEQFF.

The chain employs TRBV6-1 and TRBJ2-5, with unresolved D. The CDR3 length is 15 residues. The V gene's germline CDR1 is MNHNS and CDR2 SASEGT. Trimming stripped 2 bases from V and 5 bases from J, with 15 bases between. CDR3 in DNA: TGTGCCAGCAGTGAATTGGGCTGGCTGTCGGAGACCCAGTACTTC. This encodes CASSELGWLSETQYF.

The chain combines TRBV12-2 with TRBJ2-1; TRBD2, as called in the table, went unchecked against the DNA. TRBV12-2 is flagged as a pseudogene. This CDR3 spans 16 amino acids. The CDR3 DNA reads TGTGCAAGTCGCTTAATCTCCCGACTAGCGGACGATGAGCAGTTCTTC. As protein: CASRLISRLADDEQFF.

V usage is TRBV29-1 and J usage is TRBJ2-2, with TRBD1 matching over 7 bases. With 8 bases clipped from V and 7 bases from J, the junction kept 10 bases outside the gene matches. Germline V gene lookup returns CDR1 SQVTM and CDR2 ANQGSEA. This CDR3 spans 13 amino acids. CDR3 sequence (DNA): TGCAGCTCACGACAGGGTTCGAGCGGGGAGCTGTTTTTT. Translating it yields CSSRQGSSGELFF.

With regard to this clone: A read error likely explains this, since a far larger clone differs by one base. This chain uses TRBV7-9 with TRBJ2-5; D is perhaps TRBD2 (5 bases). In germline, CDR1 is SEHNR, CDR2 FQNEAQ (reference sequence). The CDR3 runs to 12 residues. CDR3 loop: CAGSLAIETQYF. The CDR3 nucleotides read TGTGCCGGCAGCTTAGCGATCGAGACCCAGTACTTC.

Concerning this clone itself: The sample contains more than one DNA sequence encoding this CDR3. V and J are TRBV28 and TRBJ2-5, with 13 positions matching TRBD2. The CDR3 is 17 residues long. Germline V lookup: CDR1 MDHEN, CDR2 SYDVKM. V gave up 2 bases and J gave up 2 bases; unmatched junction bases: 5. The CDR3, as DNA: TGTGCCAGCAGTTTAGGACTAGCGGGAGCGGGGCAAGAGACCCAGTACTTC. Amino acid sequence: CASSLGLAGAGQETQYF.

The chain employs TRBV29-1 and TRBJ2-7; TRBD1 agrees at 7 bases. The CDR3 is 13 amino acids. J lost 1 base, V lost 2 bases, and 2 bases had no gene match. Germline V gene data show CDR1 as SQVTM and CDR2 as ANQGSEA. CDR3 protein: CSVETGASYEQYF. In DNA form, the CDR3 reads TGCAGCGTTGAAACAGGGGCGTCCTACGAGCAGTACTTC.